Below, 30 T cell receptor beta chains from the same sample are listed, as sequenced in a study of cytomegalovirus exposure and HLA in healthy donors. With 60 Vbeta and 13 Jbeta primers, the PCR was carried out. TCRdb keeps only in-frame clones here, not all; method: immunoSEQ multiplex PCR. The sample has approximately 280,000 clones, roughly 90% seen once; the top ten hold roughly 2.3%. Sequencing was performed on PBMCs. Receptor source: a woman aged 18-29 years in good health and CMV-seronegative.

This chain uses TRBV2 with TRBJ2-5, with 11 bases identical to TRBD1. The J segment lost 4 bases and the V segment lost 4 bases, leaving 11 bases of the junction unmatched. CDR3 length: 17 residues. CDR1 and CDR2 from the germline V gene are SNHLY and FYNNEI. The DNA of the CDR3 is TGTGCCAGCAGTGGCGGACAGGGGGCTCCAAAGGGAGAGACCCAGTACTTC. Its protein product is CASSGGQGAPKGETQYF.

J is TRBJ2-3 and V is TRBV10-3, with a tentative D call TRBD2 (6 bases). V dropped 7 bases and J dropped 6 bases, with 17 bases sitting between them. The germline V gene encodes CDR1 ENHRY and CDR2 SYGVKD. The CDR3 sequence is 14 residues long. CDR3 DNA sequence: TGTGCCATCACCGAGACTAGTTTCGGGGATACGCAGTATTTT. Translation: CAITETSFGDTQYF.

This chain links TRBV5-4 with TRBJ1-1, with a weak D call TRBD1 (6 bases). The germline CDR1 and CDR2 sequences are SGHNT and YYREEE (reference sequence). Trimming left V 4 bases short and J 0 bases short, with 10 bases between. The CDR3 contains 14 residues. CDR3 loop: CASSRDNLNTEAFF. In DNA, the CDR3 is TGTGCCAGCAGCCGGGACAACCTGAACACTGAAGCTTTCTTT. The variable domain in full, with the rest retrieved from reference TRBV5-4 and TRBJ1-1, is ETGVTQSPTHLIKTRGQQVTLRCSSQSGHNTVSWYQQALGQGPQFIFQYYREEENGRGNFPPRFSGLQFPNYSSELNVNALELDDSALYLCASSRDNLNTEAFFGQGTRLTVV.

The rearrangement links TRBV29-1 to TRBJ1-1; the D is unclear. V dropped 4 bases and J dropped 0 bases, with 9 bases sitting between them. The germline V gene encodes CDR1 SQVTM and CDR2 ANQGSEA. CDR3 length: 13 residues. The CDR3 DNA reads as TGCAGCGTTGGTGGAGGGATGAACACTGAAGCTTTCTTT. It translates to CSVGGGMNTEAFF. Complete variable domain (other parts from reference TRBV29-1 and TRBJ1-1): SAVISQKPSRDICQRGTSLTIQCQVDSQVTMMFWYRQQPGQSLTLIATANQGSEATYESGFVIDKFPISRPNLTFSTLTVSNMSPEDSSIYLCSVGGGMNTEAFFGQGTRLTVV.

The chain recombines TRBV18 with TRBJ2-7; 9 nucleotides align to TRBD1. CDR1 is KGHSH and CDR2 is LQKENI in the germline V gene. The CDR3 consists of 17 residues. V was clipped by 1 base and J by 5 bases; unmatched bases: 12. CDR3 nucleotides: TGTGCCAGCTCACCACGACCCCCGGGACAGGGATGGCACGAGCAGTACTTC. Its protein product is CASSPRPPGQGWHEQYF. Full variable domain (rest looked up from reference TRBV18 and TRBJ2-7): NAGVMQNPRHLVRRRGQEARLRCSPMKGHSHVYWYRQLPEEGLKFMVYLQKENIIDESGMPKERFSAEFPKEGPSILRIQQVVRGDSAAYFCASSPRPPGQGWHEQYFGPGTRLTVT.

The chain links TRBV6-1 to TRBJ1-5; no reliable D call. The CDR3 sequence is 14 residues long. Germline V gene data show CDR1 as MNHNS and CDR2 as SASEGT. The V end was cut by 3 bases, the J end by 7 bases, with 13 bases between. Written as DNA, the CDR3 is TGTGCCAGCAGTGAGGATACCGAGGTACAGCCCCAGCATTTT. Protein sequence: CASSEDTEVQPQHF.

The chain employs TRBV30 and TRBJ2-3; TRBD2 matches at 9 bases. Germline lookup yields CDR1 GTSNPN and CDR2 SVGIG (reference sequence). The CDR3 consists of 13 residues. The CDR3 loop is CAATSGNTDTQYF. Here the CDR3 DNA reads TGTGCTGCGACTAGCGGAAACACAGATACGCAGTATTTT.

This chain links TRBV29-1 with TRBJ2-1, with TRBD2 identical over 8 bases. The CDR3 runs to 14 residues. CDR1 and CDR2 from the germline V gene are SQVTM and ANQGSEA. After removal of 8 bases from V and 0 bases from J, the junction contained 6 bases not matched to a gene. The CDR3 DNA sequence: TGCAGCTTTCGAGCGGGGGACTCCTACAATGAGCAGTTCTTC. Translation: CSFRAGDSYNEQFF.

The table lists this clone with a few counts. V is TRBV5-1 and J is TRBJ2-7, with TRBD1 matching 9 bases. This CDR3 region has 15 residues. Unmatched junction bases numbered 7, after V lost 0 bases and J lost 6 bases. Germline CDR1 reads SGHRS; CDR2 reads YFSETQ. CDR3 bases: TGCGCCAGCAGCTTGGCCTCCGGGACAGGGTTCGAGCAGTACTTC. Translated: CASSLASGTGFEQYF.

This chain joins TRBV5-1 and TRBJ2-3; D perhaps matches TRBD2 (6 bases). The CDR3 sequence is 16 residues long. Germline CDR1 and CDR2: SGHRS and YFSETQ. V lost 3 bases to trimming and J lost 1 base, with 15 bases between them. CDR3 loop: CASSSEGAGRTDTQYF. In nucleotides, the CDR3 is TGCGCCAGCAGCTCCGAAGGGGCGGGGCGCACAGATACGCAGTATTTT. Looking up the rest from reference TRBV5-1 and TRBJ2-3 gives the full variable domain: KAGVTQTPRYLIKTRGQQVTLSCSPISGHRSVSWYQQTPGQGLQFLFEYFSETQRNKGNFPGRFSGRQFSNSRSEMNVSTLELGDSALYLCASSSEGAGRTDTQYFGPGTRLTVL.

This chain joins TRBV7-3 and TRBJ2-3; 9 bases are a match to TRBD2. The CDR3 loop spans 15 amino acids. From germline, CDR1 is SGHTA and CDR2 FQGTGA. V gave up 1 base and J gave up 4 bases; unmatched junction bases: 3. CDR3 nucleotides: TGTGCCAGCAGCTTAATAGCGGGGGCCCCAGATACGCAGTATTTT. It encodes CASSLIAGAPDTQYF.

This chain joins TRBV11-2 and TRBJ1-5; D uncertain. Trimming left V 2 bases short and J 3 bases short, with 5 bases between. CDR3 length equals 13 residues. Per germline, CDR1 SGHAT and CDR2 FQNNGV. DNA for the CDR3: TGTGCCAGCAGCTTACAGGACAATCAGCCCCAGCATTTT. Amino acid sequence: CASSLQDNQPQHF.

The rearrangement links TRBV5-4 to TRBJ2-7; 10 bases are shared with TRBD1. V dropped 3 bases and J dropped 9; count of bases not matched to a gene: 12. CDR1 is SGHNT and CDR2 is YYREEE in the germline V gene (reference sequence). The CDR3 spans 15 residues. CDR3 bases: TGTGCCAGCAGCTCGTATGGACAGGGGGTACGAGTGCAGTACTTC. It specifies CASSSYGQGVRVQYF.

J is TRBJ1-5 and V is TRBV5-4; possible D gene TRBD1, 5 bases. Deletions cut 0 bases from V and 7 bases from J, with 11 bases between. CDR1 and CDR2 (germline): SGHNT, YYREEE (reference sequence). The CDR3 covers 14 residues. CDR3 sequence: CASSLGTGGQPQHF. The CDR3 DNA sequence: TGTGCCAGCAGCTTGGGCACCGGGGGGCAGCCCCAGCATTTT.

The CDR3 DNA reads as TGCGCCAGCAGCCAGGGACTAAATTACAATCAGCCCCAGCATTTT. Protein sequence: CASSQGLNYNQPQHF. The chain couples TRBV4-1 to TRBJ1-5; D possibly corresponds to TRBD1 (5 bases). The CDR3 runs 15 residues. The V gene's germline CDR1 is MGHRA and CDR2 YSYEKL. The V end lost 3 bases, the J end lost 3 bases, and 12 bases lay between the germline ends.

The chain has TRBV6-1 and TRBJ2-3; TRBD1 aligns across 7 bases. This CDR3 comprises 15 residues. In germline, CDR1 is MNHNS, CDR2 SASEGT. V was pared by 6 bases and J by 4 bases, with 10 bases of the junction left unmatched. This CDR3 reads CASRRQGEVADTQYF. Written as DNA, the CDR3 is TGTGCCAGCAGGCGACAGGGAGAAGTTGCAGATACGCAGTATTTT.

The genes are TRBV7-9 and TRBJ1-1; D ambiguous. Looked up from germline, CDR1 is SEHNR and CDR2 is FQNEAQ (reference sequence). With 1 base removed from V and 2 bases from J, the gap between germline ends came to 14 bases. The CDR3 has 16 amino acids. CDR3 protein: CASSLVFAGANTEAFF. In DNA form, the CDR3 reads TGTGCCAGCAGCTTAGTTTTTGCGGGAGCAAACACTGAAGCTTTCTTT.

The genes are TRBV6-5 and TRBJ2-3; D not resolved. V was cut by 8 bases and J by 2 bases, with 8 bases left in between. The germline CDR1 and CDR2 sequences are MNHEY and SVGAGI. The CDR3 totals 12 residues. The CDR3 reads CASRSNTDTQYF. CDR3 in DNA: TGTGCCAGCCGGTCTAACACAGATACGCAGTATTTT.

This clone showed up just once. Other DNA sequences from this sample encode an identical CDR3 as well. The rearrangement joins TRBV5-1 to TRBJ2-1; TRBD2 aligns across 11 bases. Germline CDR1 is SGHRS and CDR2 is YFSETQ. V lost 2 bases, J lost 4 bases, and 2 bases stayed unmatched. CDR3 length: 15 amino acids. The CDR3 DNA sequence: TGCGCCAGCAGCTTACTAGCGGGAGCTTACAATGAGCAGTTCTTC. Protein: CASSLLAGAYNEQFF. The full variable domain, rest sourced from reference TRBV5-1 and TRBJ2-1, is KAGVTQTPRYLIKTRGQQVTLSCSPISGHRSVSWYQQTPGQGLQFLFEYFSETQRNKGNFPGRFSGRQFSNSRSEMNVSTLELGDSALYLCASSLLAGAYNEQFFGPGTRLTVL.

The chain has TRBV6-5 and TRBJ2-7; 10 nucleotides agree with TRBD1. J lost 3 bases, V lost 6 bases, and 8 bases had no gene match. Germline V gene lookup returns CDR1 MNHEY and CDR2 SVGAGI. CDR3 length: 15 amino acids. DNA of the CDR3: TGTGCCAGCAGCAAGACTTGGACAGGGGGCTACGAGCAGTACTTC. It encodes CASSKTWTGGYEQYF.

The V call is TRBV30, the J call TRBJ2-5; 7 nucleotides line up with TRBD1. The DNA end lines up better with TRBJ2-7; the J call may be wrong. The germline CDR1 and CDR2 sequences are GTSNPN and SVGIG (reference sequence). This CDR3 region has 13 residues. CDR3: CAWSTGVAYEQYF. The DNA for the CDR3 is TGTGCCTGGAGCACAGGGGTGGCCTACGAGCAGTACTTC.

This clone showed up just once. The chain links TRBV19 to TRBJ1-5; TRBD1 matches 11 bases. Germline V gene lookup returns CDR1 LNHDA and CDR2 SQIVND (reference sequence). The CDR3 runs 17 residues. Trimming took 9 bases from V and 2 from J; bases not matched to a gene: 12. The CDR3: CASLDRGRGMGNQPQHF. CDR3 nucleotides: TGTGCCAGCTTGGACAGGGGGCGGGGGATGGGCAATCAGCCCCAGCATTTT.

The chain is built from TRBV5-4 and TRBJ1-1; TRBD1 aligns across 9 bases. Germline V gene lookup returns CDR1 SGHNT and CDR2 YYREEE (reference sequence). V shed 4 bases and J 5 bases; nucleotides not matched to a gene: 9. The CDR3 runs 15 residues. CDR3 bases: TGTGCCAGCAGCCTCCGGGACAGGGTACGGACTGAAGCTTTCTTT. Translated: CASSLRDRVRTEAFF.

The chain employs TRBV12-5 and TRBJ2-6; 12 nucleotides line up with TRBD1. CDR3 length equals 17 residues. Germline V lookup: CDR1 LGHNT, CDR2 FRNRAP. V dropped 6 bases and J dropped 2; count of bases not matched to a gene: 5. The CDR3 nucleotides read TGTGCTAGTGGGCCGGGACAGGGGGCGACTGGGGCCAACGTCCTGACTTTC. Amino acid sequence: CASGPGQGATGANVLTF.

The genes are TRBV2 and TRBJ2-4; 7 bases match TRBD1. V lost 7 bases and J lost 6; bases outside the gene matches: 6. Germline CDR1 and CDR2: SNHLY and FYNNEI. There are 13 residues in the CDR3. The CDR3 spells CASTTGQGNIQYF. In DNA form, the CDR3 reads TGTGCCAGCACGACAGGGCAGGGAAACATTCAGTACTTC.

The J gene is TRBJ1-2, the V gene TRBV9; a weak D match, TRBD1 (5 bases). CDR1 is SGDLS and CDR2 is YYNGEE in the germline V gene. Trimming took off 0 bases at V and 6 bases at J, with 9 bases between the two ends. The CDR3 loop spans 13 amino acids. CDR3 region: CASSVDGGDGYTF. The DNA of the CDR3 is TGTGCCAGCAGCGTAGATGGGGGGGATGGCTACACCTTC. The full variable domain, completed using reference TRBV9 and TRBJ1-2, is DSGVTQTPKHLITATGQRVTLRCSPRSGDLSVYWYQQSLDQGLQFLIQYYNGEERAKGNILERFSAQQFPDLHSELNLSSLELGDSALYFCASSVDGGDGYTFGSGTRLTVV.

The chain recombines TRBV29-1 with TRBJ2-3; 9 positions match TRBD1. The V segment lost 8 bases and the J segment 0 bases; nucleotides outside the gene matches: 9. CDR3 length: 15 residues. Germline-derived CDR1 and CDR2 are SQVTM and ANQGSEA. CDR3 in DNA: TGCAGCTCCATCCCCGGGACAGGGAGCACAGATACGCAGTATTTT. Translated: CSSIPGTGSTDTQYF.

The rearrangement joins TRBV6-6 to TRBJ2-2; 9 nucleotides line up with TRBD1. Germline V CDR1 and CDR2: MNHNY, SVGAGI (reference sequence). The CDR3 length is 16 residues. V gave up 2 bases and J gave up 6 bases; unmatched junction bases: 7. The CDR3: CASSYGRTGEAGELFF. The CDR3 nucleotides read TGTGCCAGCAGTTACGGGCGGACAGGGGAGGCCGGGGAGCTGTTTTTT.

The chain joins TRBV5-6 to TRBJ2-7, with 7 bases aligning to TRBD1. The CDR3 length is 16 residues. V shed 0 bases, J shed 3 bases, and the junction held 9 bases outside the gene matches. Germline V gene data show CDR1 as SGHDT and CDR2 as YYEEEE. In DNA, the CDR3 is TGTGCCAGCAGCTTGGAACGAGGGGGCAGAAACTACGAGCAGTACTTC. Protein: CASSLERGGRNYEQYF.

This clone has just one count. The genes are TRBV30 and TRBJ2-7, with 9 positions matching TRBD1. There are 14 residues in the CDR3. The trim removed 4 bases at V and 7 bases at J, leaving 11 bases unmatched. Germline V gene sequence: CDR1 GTSNPN, CDR2 SVGIG (reference sequence). The CDR3 region is CAWTNRDRVLEQYF. The CDR3, as DNA: TGTGCCTGGACAAATCGGGACAGGGTCTTGGAGCAGTACTTC.